This is a list of T cell receptor beta chains from one sample in a study of T cells in Graves' hyperthyroidism and ophthalmopathy. TCRdb fed the multiplex PCR reads into MiXCR, producing one record per CDR3 protein. Of about 350,000 distinct CDR3 sequences in the sample, approximately 19% are singletons; the top ten hold around 3.6%. Sequenced material: blood. These receptors were collected from a woman younger than 35 with Graves' hyperthyroidism. The CDR3 runs from the conserved cysteine through the conserved F or W. D genes are given only for firm matches. The size field is filled for only some rows; it gives once, few, many or a size class.

D	V	J	size	CDR3	DNA
NA	TRBV2	TRBJ2-7	once	CASSETRLYEQYF	TGTGCCAGCAGTGAGACCAGATTGTACGAGCAGTACTTC
NA	TRBV15	TRBJ1-5	many	CATSRVSDQPQHF	TGTGCCACCAGCAGAGTTTCGGATCAGCCCCAGCATTTT
TRBD1	TRBV4-2	TRBJ1-2	few	CASSQPAGTGGDGYTF	TGTGCCAGCAGCCAACCGGCCGGGACAGGGGGCGATGGCTACACCTTC
TRBD1	TRBV12-5	TRBJ2-2	NA	CASGRGSPDRGNTGELFF	TGTGCTAGTGGAAGGGGGAGCCCCGACAGGGGGAACACCGGGGAGCTGTTTTTT
NA	TRBV11-2	TRBJ2-2	few	CASSPRMENTGELFF	TGTGCCAGCAGCCCTAGAATGGAGAACACCGGGGAGCTGTTTTTT
TRBD1	TRBV12-3/TRBV12-4	TRBJ1-2	many	CASSIGQGGGYTF	TGTGCCAGCAGTATCGGACAGGGAGGAGGCTACACCTTC
TRBD1	TRBV25-1	TRBJ2-7	many	CASSATGANTYEQYF	TGTGCCAGCAGTGCGACAGGGGCGAATACCTACGAGCAGTACTTC
NA	TRBV6-1	TRBJ1-5	NA	CASSEAGGGQPLHF	TGTGCCAGCAGTGAAGCGGGGGGGGGCCAGCCCCTGCATTTT
NA	TRBV24-1	TRBJ1-3	many	CATMPGRPFSGNTIYF	TGTGCCACCATGCCAGGACGGCCCTTCTCTGGAAACACCATATATTTT
NA	TRBV6-5	TRBJ1-1	many	CASSSRQENTEAFF	TGTGCCAGCAGTTCCAGACAGGAGAACACTGAAGCTTTCTTT
NA	TRBV15	TRBJ1-1	NA	CATSRAHWWDVEGDTEAFF	TGTGCCACCAGCAGAGCGCACTGGTGGGATGTCGAAGGTGACACTGAAGCTTTCTTT
NA	TRBV12-3/TRBV12-4	TRBJ1-5	many	CASSPQGSANQPQHF	TGTGCCAGCAGTCCACAGGGTTCCGCCAATCAGCCCCAGCATTTT
NA	TRBV12-3/TRBV12-4	TRBJ2-7	many	CASSNSLGFGLYEQYF	TGTGCCAGCAGCAATTCTCTCGGCTTTGGTCTCTACGAGCAGTACTTC
NA	TRBV11-2	TRBJ2-2	many	CASSLSWREGTGELFF	TGTGCCAGCAGCTTGTCTTGGCGGGAAGGCACCGGGGAGCTGTTTTTT
NA	TRBV15	TRBJ1-5	many	CATTTGMSNQPQHF	TGTGCCACCACCACAGGGATGAGCAATCAGCCCCAGCATTTT
TRBD1	TRBV7-9	TRBJ1-2	many	CASSLDHRGPNGYTF	TGTGCCAGCAGCTTAGATCACAGGGGGCCGAATGGCTACACCTTC
TRBD1	TRBV9	TRBJ1-1	many	CASSVEGTGVGSDEAFF	TGTGCCAGCAGCGTAGAAGGGACAGGGGTGGGGTCGGATGAAGCTTTCTTT
TRBD1	TRBV28	TRBJ2-7	NA	CASSLTGTGGYEQYF	TGTGCCAGCAGTTTGACCGGGACAGGGGGCTACGAGCAGTACTTC
TRBD1	TRBV13	TRBJ2-7	many	CASSLQPGGYEQYF	TGTGCCAGCAGCTTACAGCCAGGGGGCTACGAGCAGTACTTC
NA	TRBV5-1	TRBJ1-5	many	CASSLDTGPYQPQHF	TGCGCCAGCAGCTTGGACACCGGGCCCTATCAGCCCCAGCATTTT
NA	TRBV6-5	TRBJ1-2	NA	CASSYEAQSYGYTF	TGTGCCAGCAGTTACGAGGCACAGTCTTATGGCTACACCTTC
TRBD2	TRBV6-5	TRBJ2-2	many	CASSFNSGGAGTGELFF	TGTGCCAGCAGCTTCAATAGCGGGGGGGCTGGTACCGGGGAGCTGTTTTTT
TRBD2	TRBV6-1	TRBJ2-7	NA	CASSRAGGRDEQYF	TGTGCCAGCAGTCGAGCGGGGGGGCGGGACGAGCAGTACTTC
NA	TRBV12-3/TRBV12-4	TRBJ1-1	NA	CASSQREGTEAFF	TGTGCCAGCAGTCAGAGGGAGGGCACTGAAGCTTTCTTT
NA	TRBV7-8	TRBJ1-2	many	CASSVRRAWNYGYAF	TGTGCCAGCAGCGTCAGACGGGCGTGGAACTATGGCTACGCCTTC
NA	TRBV19	TRBJ2-7	many	CASSSYREPYEQYF	TGTGCCAGTAGTTCCTACAGGGAGCCCTACGAGCAGTACTTC
NA	TRBV6-1	TRBJ2-7	NA	CASSEVQTSYEQYF	TGTGCCAGCAGTGAAGTTCAGACTTCCTACGAGCAGTACTTC
NA	TRBV12-3/TRBV12-4	TRBJ2-7	NA	CASSFSSGQGYEQYF	TGTGCCAGCAGTTTTAGTTCCGGACAAGGCTACGAGCAGTACTTC
NA	TRBV28	TRBJ1-5	many	CASSLRFGNQPQHF	TGTGCCAGCAGTTTGCGGTTCGGCAATCAGCCCCAGCATTTT
NA	TRBV20-1	TRBJ2-5	many	CSARVDGRETQYF	TGCAGTGCTAGAGTTGACGGACGGGAGACCCAGTACTTC
TRBD2	TRBV6-5	TRBJ2-6	many	CASRIPAGGGANVLTF	TGTGCCAGCAGGATACCCGCGGGAGGGGGGGCCAACGTCCTGACTTTC